The present T cell receptor beta chain was sequenced within a study of blood T cell repertoires in COVID-19. Study background: Sites in the United States, Italy and Spain provided acute and convalescent COVID-19 samples. Sources were T cells, B-cell-depleted T cells, or PBMCs; the material itself was cDNA or gDNA.

Per the study methods: It was from reference gene primer amplification that nucleated cell counts were estimated. Sequenced by immunoSEQ multiplex PCR; TCRdb stores in-frame clones only, minus some. That table is the source of V, J and clone size, and D and trimming were worked out from the DNA. The sample lists 150,000 to 200,000 clones, roughly four fifths occurring once. Germline values: CDR1 SGHTS, CDR2 YDEGEE. The CDR3 sequence is 12 residues long. With 2 bases removed from V and 5 bases from J, the gap between germline ends came to 6 bases. This receptor was identified in a man in his fifties or sixties who had recovered from COVID-19. The sample consisted of peripheral blood. The chain is built from TRBV5-8 and TRBJ2-3; no reliable D call. CDR3 residues: CASSFRRDTQYF. The CDR3 DNA reads TGTGCCAGCAGCTTTCGTAGAGATACGCAGTATTTT.